Detailed here is one TCR beta chain. Naive CD8 cells lacked CD45RO and underwent positive selection for CCR7, leaving out terminally differentiated effector memory CD45RA+ cells. This sample is part of a study of shared clonotypes between healthy human individuals. Sequencing was performed with immunoSEQ multiplex PCR; in TCRdb, only in-frame clones are kept and a portion is missing. Of about 550,000 clones listed, roughly 95% were seen once; the top ten hold 0.095% to 0.12%. The source is a woman aged 25 to 39 in good health. Sequenced sample: naive CD8+ T cells sorted from blood.

The CDR3: CSVEYLAGDGTGELFF. The CDR3 DNA reads TGCAGCGTTGAATATCTAGCGGGAGACGGCACCGGGGAGCTGTTTTTT. The V gene is TRBV29-1, the J gene TRBJ2-2; TRBD2 aligns across 10 bases. Trimming cost V 2 bases and J 4 bases; bases outside gene matches: 7. CDR1 and CDR2 (germline): SQVTM, ANQGSEA. This CDR3 comprises 16 residues.